These T cell receptor beta chains were read from a single sample in a study of patients and donors after allogeneic stem cell transplantation. TCRdb used MiXCR to reprocess the RT-PCR reads, holding one entry per CDR3 protein. The table includes 900,000 to 1,000,000 distinct CDR3 sequences, about 20% detected once. The sequenced sample consisted of blood, either unsorted or a sorted T cell fraction (not recorded which). Receptors originate from a human donor who was either an allogeneic HSCT recipient or a stem cell or donor lymphocyte infusion donor (not recorded which). It is not recorded whose cells these are; they may come from a transplant donor. CDR3s include the opening cysteine and the closing phenylalanine or tryptophan. Each record gives: V gene, CDR3 protein.

TRBV11-2	CASSPGQILEFSTDTQYF
TRBV7-7	CASSLSVGSGELFF
TRBV20-1	CSAQSSAATDTQYF
TRBV12-3/TRBV12-4	CASRPMSSSYTEAFF
TRBV5-1	CASKRQGPYEQYF
TRBV7-2	CASTSSGYEQFF
TRBV28	CASREGLETQYF
TRBV5-1	CASSLGHHYEQYF
TRBV6-1	CASSPYSGGETQYF
TRBV9	CASSVDRFTGELFF
TRBV5-6	CASSLGRGSHQETQYF
TRBV29-1	CSVEVSGALYSEAFF
TRBV15	CATSRDRGNTEAFF
TRBV27	CASLPRNTGELFF